This passage covers 26 T cell receptor beta chains from one sample sequenced in a study of CD8+ T cells in alopecia areata. Reverse transcription of extracted RNA yielded cDNA, which provided the sequencing template. TCRdb's table, derived via immunoSEQ multiplex PCR, lists solely in-frame clones and lacks some. The repertoire holds 150,000 or so clones, with approximately 65% as singletons. Sequenced here: CD8+ T cells sorted from blood, sampled at week 0. These receptors were obtained from a human donor with alopecia areata.

The CDR3 DNA sequence: TGCAGCGTTGAGTCAGTAGATGGCTACACCTTC. It yields the protein CSVESVDGYTF. V usage is TRBV29-1 and J usage is TRBJ1-2; D not resolved. V lost 3 bases to trimming and J lost 6 bases, with 8 bases between them. CDR1 and CDR2 (germline): SQVTM, ANQGSEA. The length of the CDR3 is 11 residues.

The rearrangement joins TRBV6-6 to TRBJ2-3; D is perhaps TRBD1 (5 bases). Between the trimmed V and J ends, which lost 6 bases and 5 bases, there was a span of 15 bases. Germline CDR1 and CDR2: MNHNY and SVGAGI (reference sequence). This CDR3 is built from 14 residues. CDR3 sequence: CASSNSRARDTQYF. The DNA of the CDR3 is TGTGCCAGCAGCAACTCCAGGGCTCGAGATACGCAGTATTTT.

This chain joins TRBV2 and TRBJ2-3; D possibly uses TRBD1 or TRBD2 (5 bases each). This CDR3 is built from 13 residues. Trimming removed 8 bases from V and 5 bases from J, with 14 bases in between. Germline V gene lookup returns CDR1 SNHLY and CDR2 FYNNEI. The CDR3 is CASQGSGIDTQYF. CDR3 in DNA: TGTGCCAGCCAGGGTTCGGGGATAGATACGCAGTATTTT.

About this clone itself: Other DNA variants within this sample encode the same CDR3. The chain joins TRBV5-6 to TRBJ1-5; 7 bases align to TRBD1. Germline assignment: CDR1 SGHDT and CDR2 YYEEEE. Unmatched junction bases numbered 3, after V lost 3 bases and J lost 3 bases. CDR3 size: 14 residues. The CDR3 DNA follows: TGTGCCAGCAGCTCGACAGGGTACAATCAGCCCCAGCATTTT. As protein: CASSSTGYNQPQHF.

This clone has a handful of counts. The genes are TRBV6-5 and TRBJ1-5, with a possible D match to TRBD1 (6 bases). CDR1 MNHEY and CDR2 SVGAGI come from the germline V gene. This CDR3 region has 15 residues. Trimming stripped 6 bases from V and 4 bases from J, with 16 bases between. This CDR3 is CASSKMGQKNQPQHF. The DNA for the CDR3 is TGTGCCAGCAGCAAAATGGGACAAAAGAATCAGCCCCAGCATTTT.

The CDR3, as DNA: TGTGCCAGCAGTTCCGGGACAGCGAGCTCCTACGAGCAGTACTTC. This codes for CASSSGTASSYEQYF. The V and J genes are TRBV6-5 and TRBJ2-7; the match to TRBD1 covers 7 bases. V shed 4 bases, J shed 0 bases, and the junction held 6 bases outside the gene matches. Germline CDR1 is MNHEY and CDR2 is SVGAGI. This CDR3 has 15 amino acids.

The chain is built from TRBV14 and TRBJ1-2; D remains ambiguous. The CDR3 runs to 13 residues. Per the germline V gene, CDR1 is SGHDN and CDR2 is FVKESK. V lost 1 base, J lost 3 bases, and 6 bases lay in between. CDR3 nucleotides: TGTGCCAGCAGCCAAGGGCAGTACTATGGCTACACCTTC. As protein: CASSQGQYYGYTF.

The chain couples TRBV27 to TRBJ1-5; no clear D. The CDR3 runs to 16 residues. V was trimmed by 0 bases and J by 0 bases, leaving 9 bases between them. Germline V gene data show CDR1 as MNHEY and CDR2 as SMNVEV (reference sequence). The CDR3 spells CASSLSTPYSNQPQHF. The CDR3 region has the DNA TGTGCCAGCAGTTTATCGACTCCGTATAGCAATCAGCCCCAGCATTTT.

This clone was recorded a few times. The V call is TRBV5-6, the J call TRBJ2-6, with TRBD1 as a possible D gene (5 bases). Germline CDR1 reads SGHDT; CDR2 reads YYEEEE. V dropped 1 base and J dropped 0 bases, with 11 bases sitting between them. The CDR3 is 17 residues long. Written as DNA, the CDR3 is TGTGCCAGCAGCTTGCCAGGGCCTTACTCTGGGGCCAACGTCCTGACTTTC. Translated, it gives CASSLPGPYSGANVLTF.

This chain links TRBV6-5 with TRBJ2-7; 7 nucleotides agree with TRBD1. Germline trimming cut 5 bases from V and 3 bases from J; bases unmatched to any gene: 10. CDR3 length equals 15 residues. Germline CDR1 is MNHEY and CDR2 is SVGAGI. The CDR3 DNA reads as TGTGCCAGCAGTCCCACAGGGGCCTCCTACTACGAGCAGTACTTC. It yields the protein CASSPTGASYYEQYF.

A few counts support this clone. J is TRBJ2-6 and V is TRBV27; D gene unclear. Trimming took 4 bases from V and 0 from J, leaving 16 bases between them. The CDR3 is 18 amino acids. The germline CDR1 and CDR2 sequences are MNHEY and SMNVEV (reference sequence). This CDR3 reads CASSSTELGLSGANVLTF. The CDR3 bases are TGTGCCAGCAGTTCTACAGAGCTTGGTCTCTCTGGGGCCAACGTCCTGACTTTC.

The CDR3 is CARMGASVHQPQHF. The CDR3 coding sequence is TGTGCCAGGATGGGGGCTTCGGTCCATCAGCCCCAGCATTTT. This sequence joins TRBV2 and TRBJ1-5; maybe TRBD1 (6 bases). Germline lookup yields CDR1 SNHLY and CDR2 FYNNEI. This CDR3 has 14 residues. Trimming removed 9 bases at V and 5 bases at J, with 17 bases between.

This clone was found a few times. The gene calls are TRBV5-1 and TRBJ2-1; no firm D call. V lost 7 bases and J 5 bases, leaving 7 bases between the germline ends. The CDR3 is 11 residues long. CDR1 SGHRS and CDR2 YFSETQ come from the germline V gene. For the CDR3, the DNA is TGCGCCAGCCGAGATGACAATGAGCAGTTCTTC. This encodes CASRDDNEQFF. The variable domain in full, with the rest retrieved from reference TRBV5-1 and TRBJ2-1, is KAGVTQTPRYLIKTRGQQVTLSCSPISGHRSVSWYQQTPGQGLQFLFEYFSETQRNKGNFPGRFSGRQFSNSRSEMNVSTLELGDSALYLCASRDDNEQFFGPGTRLTVL.

The rearrangement links TRBV7-9 to TRBJ2-1; unclear D gene. CDR1 and CDR2 (germline): SEHNR, FQNEAQ (reference sequence). The CDR3 spans 16 residues. With 4 bases removed from V and 7 bases from J, the gap between germline ends came to 20 bases. The CDR3 DNA follows: TGTGCCAGCAGCTCCCCGGGTATGGCGAAAAATAATGAGCAGTTCTTC. It translates to CASSSPGMAKNNEQFF.

This sequence joins TRBV27 and TRBJ1-1; TRBD1 is a possible D gene (6 bases). Germline assignment: CDR1 MNHEY and CDR2 SMNVEV (reference sequence). Trimming took off 5 bases at V and 6 bases at J, with 16 bases between the two ends. The CDR3 is made up of 14 amino acids. The CDR3 protein is CASSSSTGWAEAFF. The CDR3 DNA reads TGTGCCAGCAGTAGTTCGACAGGTTGGGCTGAAGCTTTCTTT.

The genes are TRBV7-9 and TRBJ2-7; D is undetermined. The CDR3 has 14 residues. CDR1 and CDR2 from the germline V gene are SEHNR and FQNEAQ (reference sequence). The V gene lost 1 base and the J gene lost 2 bases, with 9 bases spanning the gap. CDR3 sequence: CASSLGALTYEQYF. The CDR3 region has the DNA TGTGCCAGCAGCTTAGGAGCCCTGACCTACGAGCAGTACTTC.

Only a few counts were recorded for this clone. V usage is TRBV7-9 and J usage is TRBJ2-7; 8 bases match TRBD2. V lost 1 base to trimming and J lost 5 bases; unmatched junction nucleotides: 1. The CDR3 totals 13 residues. Germline CDR1 SEHNR, CDR2 FQNEAQ (reference sequence). CDR3 sequence (DNA): TGTGCCAGCAGCTTAGTCGGGGGGGACGAGCAGTACTTC. Translated, it gives CASSLVGGDEQYF. Variable domain in full (rest from reference TRBV7-9 and TRBJ2-7): DTGVSQNPRHKITKRGQNVTFRCDPISEHNRLYWYRQTLGQGPEFLTYFQNEAQLEKSRLLSDRFSAERPKGSFSTLEIQRTEQGDSAMYLCASSLVGGDEQYFGPGTRLTVT.

J is TRBJ1-5 and V is TRBV2; D is undetermined. Deletions cut 8 bases from V and 4 bases from J, with 6 bases between. The CDR3 loop spans 11 amino acids. Germline values: CDR1 SNHLY, CDR2 FYNNEI. The CDR3 region is CASPSNQPQHF. In DNA, the CDR3 is TGTGCCAGCCCCTCTAATCAGCCCCAGCATTTT.

CDR3 nucleotides: TGCGCCAGCAGCCCAATATCTGCGGGCGGGGGGGCAAAAGAGACCCAGTACTTC. As protein: CASSPISAGGGAKETQYF. The chain links TRBV5-1 to TRBJ2-5, with 9 bases that match TRBD2. Germline CDR1 reads SGHRS; CDR2 reads YFSETQ. CDR3 size: 18 residues. V lost 4 bases to trimming and J lost 3 bases; unmatched junction nucleotides: 16.

The chain joins TRBV5-4 to TRBJ2-3; no definite D call. V shed 2 bases and J shed 6 bases, with 13 bases lying between them. CDR1 SGHNT and CDR2 YYREEE come from the germline V gene (reference sequence). The CDR3 loop spans 14 amino acids. This chain's CDR3 is CASSFARAVDTQYF. CDR3 nucleotides: TGTGCCAGCAGCTTCGCCCGAGCAGTGGATACGCAGTATTTT. Complete variable domain (other parts from reference TRBV5-4 and TRBJ2-3): ETGVTQSPTHLIKTRGQQVTLRCSSQSGHNTVSWYQQALGQGPQFIFQYYREEENGRGNFPPRFSGLQFPNYSSELNVNALELDDSALYLCASSFARAVDTQYFGPGTRLTVL.

The V call is TRBV11-3, the J call TRBJ2-3; the match to TRBD1 covers 7 bases. Per the germline V gene, CDR1 is SGHNT and CDR2 is YENEEA. The trim removed 5 bases at V and 5 bases at J, leaving 10 bases unmatched. The CDR3 runs to 15 residues. The CDR3 region is CASSDREGLGDTQYF. The DNA for the CDR3 is TGTGCCAGCAGCGACAGGGAAGGACTGGGAGATACGCAGTATTTT.

The genes are TRBV30 and TRBJ2-5; possibly TRBD1 for D (6 bases). The CDR3 has 13 amino acids. With 5 bases removed from V and 0 bases from J, the gap between germline ends came to 10 bases. The germline CDR1 and CDR2 sequences are GTSNPN and SVGIG (reference sequence). The CDR3 DNA follows: TGTGCCTGGTCCTGGGACAACCAAGAGACCCAGTACTTC. It encodes CAWSWDNQETQYF.

The chain recombines TRBV13 with TRBJ2-4; 7 positions match TRBD1. With 4 bases clipped from V and 2 bases from J, the junction kept 8 bases outside the gene matches. This CDR3 is 16 amino acids long. Germline loops: CDR1 PRHDT, CDR2 FYEKMQ (reference sequence). The CDR3 region is CASSSLVQGTKNIQYF. Written as DNA, the CDR3 is TGTGCCAGCAGCTCCTTAGTACAGGGGACCAAAAACATTCAGTACTTC.

The rearrangement links TRBV6-6 to TRBJ2-7; 8 positions match TRBD1. This CDR3 comprises 14 residues. Germline V gene lookup returns CDR1 MNHNY and CDR2 SVGAGI (reference sequence). V trimming: 8 bases; J trimming: 5 bases; junction bases outside the gene matches: 11. The CDR3 here is CASRKDRVVDEQYF. CDR3 bases: TGTGCCAGCCGGAAGGACAGGGTAGTAGACGAGCAGTACTTC.

The sample holds a few counts of this clone. The rearrangement uses TRBV9 and TRBJ1-2; D remains unclear. The CDR3 length is 15 residues. V lost 0 bases and J 7 bases, leaving 16 bases between the germline ends. The V gene's germline CDR1 is SGDLS and CDR2 YYNGEE. The DNA of the CDR3 is TGTGCCAGCAGCGTAGTAGGAGGAATGTCCGGTGGCTACACCTTC. Amino acid sequence: CASSVVGGMSGGYTF.

CDR3 residues: CASKGGGFRNTEAFF. CDR3 DNA sequence: TGTGCCAGCAAAGGGGGTGGGTTTCGTAACACTGAAGCTTTCTTT. The rearrangement uses TRBV6-5 and TRBJ1-1; tentatively, D is TRBD1 (6 bases). The CDR3 has 15 amino acids. The V gene's germline CDR1 is MNHEY and CDR2 SVGAGI. Trimming took 7 bases from V and 2 from J, leaving 17 bases between them.